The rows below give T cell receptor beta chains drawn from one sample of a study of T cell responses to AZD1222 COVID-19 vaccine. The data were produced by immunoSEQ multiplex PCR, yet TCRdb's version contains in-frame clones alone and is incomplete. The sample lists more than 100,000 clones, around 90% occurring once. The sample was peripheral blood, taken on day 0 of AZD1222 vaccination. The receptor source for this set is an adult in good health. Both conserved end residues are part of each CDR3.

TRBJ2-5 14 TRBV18 CASSPASGVETQYF
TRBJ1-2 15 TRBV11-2 CASSLREVTAYGYTF
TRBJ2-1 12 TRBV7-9 CASRGKWNEQFF
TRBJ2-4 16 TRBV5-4 CASSLAGTIAKNIQYF
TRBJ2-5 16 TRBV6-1 CASSEATGGSQETQYF
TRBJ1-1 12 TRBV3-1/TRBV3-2 CASSQGGRKAFF
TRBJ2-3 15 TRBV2 CASSLDSGSTDTQYF
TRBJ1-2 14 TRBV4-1 CASRPTGSRYGYTF
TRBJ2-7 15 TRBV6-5 CASSFDSGFTYEQYF
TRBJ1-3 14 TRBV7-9 CAGQGEPRGNTIYF
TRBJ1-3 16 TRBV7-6 CASSLEAGDSGNTIYF
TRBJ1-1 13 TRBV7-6 CASSTERDTEAFF
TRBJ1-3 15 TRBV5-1 CASSLVGVGGNTIYF
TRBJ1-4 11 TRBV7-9 CASSSGEKLFF
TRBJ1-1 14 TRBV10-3 CAITGTALNTEAFF
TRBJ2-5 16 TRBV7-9 CASSLDRGGARETQYF
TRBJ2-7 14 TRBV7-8 CASTVAGARPEQYF
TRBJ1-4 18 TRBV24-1 CATSDLVQEIATNEKLFF
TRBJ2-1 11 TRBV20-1 CSASWGIEQFF
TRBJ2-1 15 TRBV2 CASSEGELRGDEQFF
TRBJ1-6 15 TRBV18 CASSPSQGVNSPLHF
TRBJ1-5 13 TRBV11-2 CASSLGGSQPQHF
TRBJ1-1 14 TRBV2 CASSELGVGTEAFF
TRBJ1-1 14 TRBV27 CASSRTGAGYEAFF
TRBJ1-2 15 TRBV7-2 CASSFDGRNSYGYTF
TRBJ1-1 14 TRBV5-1 CASSSRQGNTEAFF
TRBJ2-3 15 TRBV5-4 CASSPGGGRMDTQYF
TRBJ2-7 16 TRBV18 CASSPPGTGTLYEQYF
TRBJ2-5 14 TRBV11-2 CASSLAWGEETQYF
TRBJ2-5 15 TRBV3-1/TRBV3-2 CASSRTSGGPETQYF
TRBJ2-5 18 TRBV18 CASSYGLGLAGVQETQYF
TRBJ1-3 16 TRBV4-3 CASSQDPEGSGNTIYF
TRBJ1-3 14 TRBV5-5 CASSLLSPGNTIYF